The 16 T cell receptor beta chains listed next were all sequenced from one sample in a study of shared clonotypes between healthy human individuals. TCRdb keeps only in-frame clones here, not all; method: immunoSEQ multiplex PCR. The sample yields about 1.5 million clones, under 99% seen once. The sample consisted of naive CD4+ T cells sorted from blood. As for subset: CD45RA+ positively selected. Source of these receptors: a man aged 30 to 45 in good health.

This clone appeared a single time. V usage is TRBV5-4 and J usage is TRBJ2-1; 11 positions agree with TRBD2. The length of the CDR3 is 15 residues. Germline V CDR1 and CDR2: SGHNT, YYREEE (reference sequence). The J segment lost 5 bases and the V segment lost 4 bases, leaving 5 bases of the junction unmatched. The CDR3 DNA reads TGTGCCAGCAGCCCTACTAGCGGGAGCAACAATGAGCAGTTCTTC. Its protein is CASSPTSGSNNEQFF. The variable domain in full, with the rest retrieved from reference TRBV5-4 and TRBJ2-1, is ETGVTQSPTHLIKTRGQQVTLRCSSQSGHNTVSWYQQALGQGPQFIFQYYREEENGRGNFPPRFSGLQFPNYSSELNVNALELDDSALYLCASSPTSGSNNEQFFGPGTRLTVL.

V usage is TRBV11-2 and J usage is TRBJ2-1; D is unresolved. This CDR3 is built from 14 residues. V was clipped by 1 base and J by 2 bases, with 6 bases between them. Germline values: CDR1 SGHAT, CDR2 FQNNGV. The CDR3 sequence: CASSLATAYNEQFF. Written as DNA, the CDR3 is TGTGCCAGCAGCTTAGCAACAGCCTACAATGAGCAGTTCTTC.

The chain has TRBV5-1 and TRBJ2-7; 8 bases map to TRBD2. CDR1 and CDR2 from the germline V gene are SGHRS and YFSETQ. Unmatched junction bases numbered 10, after V lost 4 bases and J lost 1 base. The CDR3 loop spans 16 amino acids. The CDR3 sequence: CASSQTTSDFSYEQYF. Here the CDR3 DNA reads TGCGCCAGCAGCCAAACGACTAGCGACTTTTCCTACGAGCAGTACTTC. The whole variable domain, remainder taken from reference TRBV5-1 and TRBJ2-7, is KAGVTQTPRYLIKTRGQQVTLSCSPISGHRSVSWYQQTPGQGLQFLFEYFSETQRNKGNFPGRFSGRQFSNSRSEMNVSTLELGDSALYLCASSQTTSDFSYEQYFGPGTRLTVT.

Concerning this clone itself: The same CDR3 arises from other DNA sequences in this sample as well. DNA of the CDR3: TGTGCCAGCAGTCTACAGGGGTTGAACACTGAAGCTTTCTTT. Translated: CASSLQGLNTEAFF. The gene calls are TRBV27 and TRBJ1-1; 7 nucleotides align to TRBD1. This CDR3 is built from 14 residues. Losses at the gene ends were 5 bases for V and 0 bases for J; bases not matched to a gene: 3. Germline V gives CDR1 MNHEY, CDR2 SMNVEV (reference sequence).

The J gene is TRBJ2-2, the V gene TRBV9; D not resolved. The length of the CDR3 is 14 residues. V gave up 3 bases and J gave up 6 bases, with 12 bases separating them. Germline loops: CDR1 SGDLS, CDR2 YYNGEE. The CDR3 DNA reads TGTGCCAGCAGCGCCAAAGGGATTGCCGGGGAGCTGTTTTTT. Amino acids: CASSAKGIAGELFF.

This chain connects TRBV11-2 to TRBJ2-3; D may be TRBD2 (5 bases). CDR1 is SGHAT, CDR2 FQNNGV, per germline. The ends were cut back, 1 base at V and 4 bases at J, with 12 bases in the middle. The CDR3 spans 15 residues. The DNA for the CDR3 is TGTGCCAGCAGCTTAGGGCTACGGCGGGCAGATACGCAGTATTTT. Protein: CASSLGLRRADTQYF.

The chain combines TRBV5-1 with TRBJ2-6; 7 bases align to TRBD1. The CDR3 extends over 15 amino acids. V was pared by 4 bases and J by 4 bases, with 5 bases of the junction left unmatched. Germline V gene lookup returns CDR1 SGHRS and CDR2 YFSETQ. CDR3 nucleotides: TGCGCCAGCAGCAACACAGGGGCCGGGGCCAACGTCCTGACTTTC. Encoded protein: CASSNTGAGANVLTF.

Points on this clone: Other DNA sequences from this sample encode an identical CDR3 as well. The rearrangement joins TRBV5-1 to TRBJ2-1, with 13 bases aligning to TRBD2. V was pared by 4 bases and J by 6 bases, with 4 bases of the junction left unmatched. The CDR3 is 15 amino acids. Per the germline V gene, CDR1 is SGHRS and CDR2 is YFSETQ. DNA for the CDR3: TGCGCCAGCAGCCAAGGACTAGCGGGAGTCAATGAGCAGTTCTTC. Translation: CASSQGLAGVNEQFF.

This CDR3 reads CASSFIRQGGTDTQYF. DNA for the CDR3: TGTGCCAGCAGCTTCATCAGACAGGGTGGAACAGATACGCAGTATTTT. V usage is TRBV9 and J usage is TRBJ2-3; 7 nucleotides line up with TRBD1. Germline CDR1 is SGDLS and CDR2 is YYNGEE. The CDR3 loop spans 16 amino acids. The V gene end was trimmed by 4 bases and the J gene end by 3 bases; junction bases not matched to a gene: 11. Combining the CDR3 with reference TRBV9 and TRBJ2-3 gives the whole variable domain DSGVTQTPKHLITATGQRVTLRCSPRSGDLSVYWYQQSLDQGLQFLIQYYNGEERAKGNILERFSAQQFPDLHSELNLSSLELGDSALYFCASSFIRQGGTDTQYFGPGTRLTVL.

The chain combines TRBV5-4 with TRBJ1-3, with a weak D call TRBD1 (6 bases). This CDR3 region has 14 residues. The V gene lost 2 bases and the J gene lost 8 bases, with 14 bases spanning the gap. Germline V lookup: CDR1 SGHNT, CDR2 YYREEE (reference sequence). The CDR3 DNA sequence: TGTGCCAGCAGCTTCAAAAACAGGGTAGACACCATATATTTT. It translates to CASSFKNRVDTIYF. The full variable domain, in which reference TRBV5-4 and TRBJ1-3 provide the parts outside the CDR3, is ETGVTQSPTHLIKTRGQQVTLRCSSQSGHNTVSWYQQALGQGPQFIFQYYREEENGRGNFPPRFSGLQFPNYSSELNVNALELDDSALYLCASSFKNRVDTIYFGEGSWLTVV.

The J gene is TRBJ2-7, the V gene TRBV5-1, with D tentatively TRBD1 (5 bases). This CDR3 has 15 residues. CDR1 SGHRS and CDR2 YFSETQ come from the germline V gene. V lost 0 bases, J lost 0 bases, and 10 bases lay in between. CDR3 loop: CASSLAGAYSYEQYF. The CDR3 bases are TGCGCCAGCAGCTTGGCTGGGGCCTACTCCTACGAGCAGTACTTC.

The chain employs TRBV7-9 and TRBJ2-5; TRBD2 is a possible D gene (5 bases). The length of the CDR3 is 14 residues. Per germline, CDR1 SEHNR and CDR2 FQNEAQ (reference sequence). V was trimmed by 6 bases and J by 5 bases, leaving 16 bases between them. The CDR3 region is CASRYHGESETQYF. DNA of the CDR3: TGTGCCAGCAGATACCACGGGGAGTCGGAGACCCAGTACTTC.

This rearrangement joins TRBV5-1 to TRBJ2-1, with 10 bases identical to TRBD2. The length of the CDR3 is 15 residues. V shed 7 bases and J 0 bases; nucleotides not matched to a gene: 4. Germline values: CDR1 SGHRS, CDR2 YFSETQ. This CDR3 is CASQTSGVSYNEQFF. In nucleotides, the CDR3 is TGCGCCAGCCAAACTAGCGGGGTCTCCTACAATGAGCAGTTCTTC. The complete variable domain, with remaining parts taken from reference TRBV5-1 and TRBJ2-1, reads KAGVTQTPRYLIKTRGQQVTLSCSPISGHRSVSWYQQTPGQGLQFLFEYFSETQRNKGNFPGRFSGRQFSNSRSEMNVSTLELGDSALYLCASQTSGVSYNEQFFGPGTRLTVL.

On this clone itself: The same CDR3 arises from other DNA sequences in this sample as well. CDR3 loop: CASSLELAGGYEQYF. DNA of the CDR3: TGTGCCAGCAGCTTAGAACTAGCGGGAGGATACGAGCAGTACTTC. The V gene is TRBV7-2, the J gene TRBJ2-7; 12 bases are a match to TRBD2. Germline assignment: CDR1 SGHTA and CDR2 FQGNSA. The CDR3 sequence is 15 residues long. V lost 1 base to trimming and J lost 4 bases; unmatched junction nucleotides: 2.

The rearrangement joins TRBV5-4 to TRBJ2-2; maybe TRBD2 (5 bases). CDR3 size: 16 residues. Germline CDR1 and CDR2: SGHNT and YYREEE (reference sequence). Deletions cut 2 bases from V and 2 bases from J, with 13 bases between. The CDR3 bases are TGTGCCAGCAGCTTACCGACTACCCTAAACACCGGGGAGCTGTTTTTT. Protein sequence: CASSLPTTLNTGELFF.

This clone was detected once. The rearrangement joins TRBV18 to TRBJ2-3, with TRBD2 as a possible D gene (7 bases). CDR1 is KGHSH and CDR2 is LQKENI in the germline V gene. The CDR3 spans 15 residues. V dropped 3 bases and J dropped 6 bases, with 16 bases sitting between them. This CDR3 is CASSPGGRRMDTQYF. In DNA, the CDR3 is TGTGCCAGCTCACCGGGGGGGCGTCGCATGGATACGCAGTATTTT. The variable domain in full, with the rest retrieved from reference TRBV18 and TRBJ2-3, is NAGVMQNPRHLVRRRGQEARLRCSPMKGHSHVYWYRQLPEEGLKFMVYLQKENIIDESGMPKERFSAEFPKEGPSILRIQQVVRGDSAAYFCASSPGGRRMDTQYFGPGTRLTVL.